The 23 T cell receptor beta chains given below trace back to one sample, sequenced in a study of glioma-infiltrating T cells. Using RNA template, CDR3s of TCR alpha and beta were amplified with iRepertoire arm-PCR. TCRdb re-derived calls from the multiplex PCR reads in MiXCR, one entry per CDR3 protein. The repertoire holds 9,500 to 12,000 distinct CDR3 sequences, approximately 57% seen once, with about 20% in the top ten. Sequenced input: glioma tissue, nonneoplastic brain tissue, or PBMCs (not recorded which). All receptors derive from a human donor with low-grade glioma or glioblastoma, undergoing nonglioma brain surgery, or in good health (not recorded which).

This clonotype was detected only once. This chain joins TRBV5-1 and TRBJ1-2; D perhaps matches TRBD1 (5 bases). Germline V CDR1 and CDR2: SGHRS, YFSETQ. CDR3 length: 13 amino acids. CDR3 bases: TGCGCAGGCAGCTTAAATAGGGGCTATGGCTACACCTTC. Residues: CAGSLNRGYGYTF. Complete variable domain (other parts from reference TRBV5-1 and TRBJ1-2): KAGVTQTPRYLIKTRGQQVTLSCSPISGHRSVSWYQQTPGQGLQFLFEYFSETQRNKGNFPGRFSGRQFSNSRSEMNVSTLELGDSALYLCAGSLNRGYGYTFGSGTRLTVV.

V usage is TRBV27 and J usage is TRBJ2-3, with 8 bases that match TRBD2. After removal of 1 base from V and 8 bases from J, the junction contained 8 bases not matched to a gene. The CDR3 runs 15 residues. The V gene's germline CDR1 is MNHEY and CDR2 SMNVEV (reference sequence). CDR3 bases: TGTGCCAGCAGTTTATTTTCGACTAGCGATCTTACGCAGTATTTT. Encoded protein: CASSLFSTSDLTQYF.

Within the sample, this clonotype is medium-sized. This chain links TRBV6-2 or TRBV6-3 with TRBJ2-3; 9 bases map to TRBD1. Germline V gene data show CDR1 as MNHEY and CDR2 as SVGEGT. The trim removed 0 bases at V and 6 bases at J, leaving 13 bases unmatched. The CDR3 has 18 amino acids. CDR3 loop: CASSYSGAPGQGDDTQYF. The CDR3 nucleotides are TGTGCCAGCAGTTACTCCGGTGCGCCGGGACAGGGAGACGATACGCAGTATTTT.

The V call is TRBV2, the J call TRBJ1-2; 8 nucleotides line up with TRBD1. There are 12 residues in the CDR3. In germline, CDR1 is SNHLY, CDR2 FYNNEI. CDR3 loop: CSISLDREGYTF. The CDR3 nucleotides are TGTTCCATCAGTCTGGACAGGGAGGGCTACACCTTC.

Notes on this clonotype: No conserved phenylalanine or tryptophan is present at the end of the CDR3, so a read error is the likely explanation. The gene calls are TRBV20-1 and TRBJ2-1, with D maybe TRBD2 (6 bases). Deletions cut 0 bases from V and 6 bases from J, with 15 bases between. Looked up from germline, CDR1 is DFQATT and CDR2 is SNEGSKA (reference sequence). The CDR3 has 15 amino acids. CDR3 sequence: CSARDLEGRANEQFL. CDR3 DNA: TGCAGTGCTAGAGACCTGGAGGGCCGGGCCAATGAGCAGTTCCTC.

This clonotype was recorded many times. This CDR3 reads CASSIDHSGTAVYEQYF. DNA for the CDR3: TGTGCCAGTAGTATAGATCATAGCGGGACAGCGGTCTACGAGCAGTACTTC. The chain is built from TRBV19 and TRBJ2-7; D might be TRBD2 (8 bases). The CDR3 length is 17 residues. The germline V gene encodes CDR1 LNHDA and CDR2 SQIVND (reference sequence). The ends were cut back, 0 bases at V and 3 bases at J, with 18 bases in the middle.

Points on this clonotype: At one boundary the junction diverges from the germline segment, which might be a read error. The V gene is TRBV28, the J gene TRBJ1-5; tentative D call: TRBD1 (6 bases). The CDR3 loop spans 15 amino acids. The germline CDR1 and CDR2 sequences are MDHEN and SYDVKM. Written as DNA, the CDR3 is TGTGCCAGCCTCATCGGGACATCAAGCAATCAGCCCCATCATTTT. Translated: CASLIGTSSNQPHHF.

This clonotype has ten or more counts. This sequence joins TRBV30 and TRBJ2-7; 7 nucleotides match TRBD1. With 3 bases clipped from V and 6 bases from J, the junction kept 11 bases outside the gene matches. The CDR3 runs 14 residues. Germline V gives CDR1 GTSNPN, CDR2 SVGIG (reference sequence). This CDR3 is CAWRAFRGSIEQYF. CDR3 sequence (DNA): TGTGCCTGGAGGGCTTTCAGGGGGTCGATCGAGCAGTACTTC.

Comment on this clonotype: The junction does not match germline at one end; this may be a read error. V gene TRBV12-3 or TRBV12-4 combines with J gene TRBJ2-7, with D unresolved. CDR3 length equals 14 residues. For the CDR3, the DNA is TGTGCCTGCAGTGTGGTAGGTAATTCCTACAAGCAGTACTTC. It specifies CACSVVGNSYKQYF.

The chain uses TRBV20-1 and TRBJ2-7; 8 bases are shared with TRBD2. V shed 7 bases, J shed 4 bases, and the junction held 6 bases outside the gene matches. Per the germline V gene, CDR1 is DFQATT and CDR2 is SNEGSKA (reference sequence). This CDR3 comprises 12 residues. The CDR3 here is CSGGSGIYEQYF. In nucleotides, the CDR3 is TGCAGTGGGGGTAGCGGGATATACGAGCAGTACTTC.

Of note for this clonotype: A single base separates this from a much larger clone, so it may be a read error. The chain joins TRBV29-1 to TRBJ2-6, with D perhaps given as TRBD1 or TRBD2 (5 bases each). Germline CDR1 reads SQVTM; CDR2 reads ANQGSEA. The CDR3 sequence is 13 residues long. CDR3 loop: CSVAGTGANVPTF. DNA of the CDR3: TGCAGCGTTGCAGGGACCGGGGCCAACGTCCCGACTTTC.

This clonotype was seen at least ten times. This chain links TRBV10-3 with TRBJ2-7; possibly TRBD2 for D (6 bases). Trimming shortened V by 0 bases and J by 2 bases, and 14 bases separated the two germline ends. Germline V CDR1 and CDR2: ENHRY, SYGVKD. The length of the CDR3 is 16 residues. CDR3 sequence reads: CAISESRRPGAYEQYF. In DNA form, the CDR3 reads TGTGCCATCAGTGAGTCTAGAAGGCCGGGAGCCTACGAGCAGTACTTC.

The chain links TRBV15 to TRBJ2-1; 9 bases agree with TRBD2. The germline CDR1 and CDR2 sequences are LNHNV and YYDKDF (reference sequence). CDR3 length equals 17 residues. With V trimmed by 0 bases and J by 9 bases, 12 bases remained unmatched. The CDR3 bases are TGTGCCACCAGCAGAGAACGTACTAGCGGGCCCTTCAGTGAGCAGTTCTTC. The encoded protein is CATSRERTSGPFSEQFF.

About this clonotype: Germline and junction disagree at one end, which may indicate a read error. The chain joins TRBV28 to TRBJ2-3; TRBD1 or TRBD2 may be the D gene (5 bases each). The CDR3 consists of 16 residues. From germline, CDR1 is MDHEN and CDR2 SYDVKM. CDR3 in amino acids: CAISLLGTISTDTQYF. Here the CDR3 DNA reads TGTGCCATCAGTTTGCTCGGGACGATAAGCACAGATACGCAGTATTTT.

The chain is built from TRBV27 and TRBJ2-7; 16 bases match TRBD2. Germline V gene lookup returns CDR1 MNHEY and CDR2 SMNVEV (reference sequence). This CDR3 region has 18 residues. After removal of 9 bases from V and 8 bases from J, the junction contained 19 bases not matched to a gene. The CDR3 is CASSPLGLAGGLSYKQYF. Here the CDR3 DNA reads TGTGCCAGTAGCCCCCTGGGACTAGCGGGAGGGCTCTCATACAAGCAGTACTTC.

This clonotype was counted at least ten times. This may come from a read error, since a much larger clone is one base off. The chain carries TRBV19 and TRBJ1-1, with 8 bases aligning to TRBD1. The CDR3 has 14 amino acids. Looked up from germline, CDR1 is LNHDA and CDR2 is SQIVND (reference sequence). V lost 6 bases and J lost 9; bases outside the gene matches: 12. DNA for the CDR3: TGTGCCAGTAGCGGACAGGGAAGGGTAACTAAAGCTTTCTTT. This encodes CASSGQGRVTKAFF.

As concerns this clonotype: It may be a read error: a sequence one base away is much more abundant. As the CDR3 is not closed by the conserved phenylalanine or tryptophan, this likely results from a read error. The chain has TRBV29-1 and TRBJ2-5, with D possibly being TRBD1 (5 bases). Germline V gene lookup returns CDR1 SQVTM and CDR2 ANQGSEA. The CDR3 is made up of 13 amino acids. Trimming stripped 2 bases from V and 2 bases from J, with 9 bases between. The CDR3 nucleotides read TGCAGCGTTGAACGACAGCAGCAAGAGACCCAGTACTTG. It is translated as CSVERQQQETQYL.

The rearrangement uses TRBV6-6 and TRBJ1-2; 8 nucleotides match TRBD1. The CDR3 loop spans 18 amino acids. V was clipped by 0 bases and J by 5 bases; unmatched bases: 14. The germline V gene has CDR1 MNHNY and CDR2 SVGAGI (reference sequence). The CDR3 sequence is CASSYSGTGPPKEYGYTF. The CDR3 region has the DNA TGTGCCAGCAGTTACTCAGGGACAGGCCCCCCAAAGGAGTATGGCTACACCTTC.

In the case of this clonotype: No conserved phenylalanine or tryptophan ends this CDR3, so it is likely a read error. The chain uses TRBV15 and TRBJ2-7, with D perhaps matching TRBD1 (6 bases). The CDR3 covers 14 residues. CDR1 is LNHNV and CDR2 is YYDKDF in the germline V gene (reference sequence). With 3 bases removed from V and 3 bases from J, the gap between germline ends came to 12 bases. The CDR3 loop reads CATSSSGTHYEQYS. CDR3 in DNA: TGTGCCACCAGCAGTTCCGGGACACACTACGAGCAGTACTCC.

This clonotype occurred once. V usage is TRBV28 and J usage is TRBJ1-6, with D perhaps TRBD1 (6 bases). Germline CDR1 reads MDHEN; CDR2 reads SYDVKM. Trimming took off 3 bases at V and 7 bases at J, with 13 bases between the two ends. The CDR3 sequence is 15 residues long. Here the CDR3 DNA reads TGTGCCAGCAGTTTGGCACAGGGCGTGAATTCACCCCTCCACTTT. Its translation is CASSLAQGVNSPLHF.

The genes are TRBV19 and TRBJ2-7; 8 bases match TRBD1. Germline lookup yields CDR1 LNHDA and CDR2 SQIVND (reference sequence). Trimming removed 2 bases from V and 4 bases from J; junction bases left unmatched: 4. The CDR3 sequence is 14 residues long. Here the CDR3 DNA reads TGTGCCAGTAGTATAAAAGGACAGGGATACGAGCAGTACTTC. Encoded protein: CASSIKGQGYEQYF.

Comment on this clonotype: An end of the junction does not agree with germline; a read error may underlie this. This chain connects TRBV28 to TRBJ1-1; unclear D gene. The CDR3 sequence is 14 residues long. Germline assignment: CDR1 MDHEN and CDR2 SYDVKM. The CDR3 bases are TGTGACAGCAGGCCCGGGATAATGAGCACTGAAGCTTTCTTT. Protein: CDSRPGIMSTEAFF. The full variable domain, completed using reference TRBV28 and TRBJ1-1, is DVKVTQSSRYLVKRTGEKVFLECVQDMDHENMFWYRQDPGLGLRLIYFSYDVKMKEKGDIPEGYSVSREKKERFSLILESASTNQTSMYLCDSRPGIMSTEAFFGQGTRLTVV.

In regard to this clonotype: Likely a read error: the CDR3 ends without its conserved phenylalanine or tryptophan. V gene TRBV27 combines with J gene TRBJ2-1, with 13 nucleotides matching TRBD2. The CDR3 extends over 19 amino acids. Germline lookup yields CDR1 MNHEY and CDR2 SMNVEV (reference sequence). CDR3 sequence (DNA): TGTGCCCGCAGTTTAATGGGACTAGCGGGACAGGGCTCCTACAATGAGCAGTTCTCC. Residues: CARSLMGLAGQGSYNEQFS.